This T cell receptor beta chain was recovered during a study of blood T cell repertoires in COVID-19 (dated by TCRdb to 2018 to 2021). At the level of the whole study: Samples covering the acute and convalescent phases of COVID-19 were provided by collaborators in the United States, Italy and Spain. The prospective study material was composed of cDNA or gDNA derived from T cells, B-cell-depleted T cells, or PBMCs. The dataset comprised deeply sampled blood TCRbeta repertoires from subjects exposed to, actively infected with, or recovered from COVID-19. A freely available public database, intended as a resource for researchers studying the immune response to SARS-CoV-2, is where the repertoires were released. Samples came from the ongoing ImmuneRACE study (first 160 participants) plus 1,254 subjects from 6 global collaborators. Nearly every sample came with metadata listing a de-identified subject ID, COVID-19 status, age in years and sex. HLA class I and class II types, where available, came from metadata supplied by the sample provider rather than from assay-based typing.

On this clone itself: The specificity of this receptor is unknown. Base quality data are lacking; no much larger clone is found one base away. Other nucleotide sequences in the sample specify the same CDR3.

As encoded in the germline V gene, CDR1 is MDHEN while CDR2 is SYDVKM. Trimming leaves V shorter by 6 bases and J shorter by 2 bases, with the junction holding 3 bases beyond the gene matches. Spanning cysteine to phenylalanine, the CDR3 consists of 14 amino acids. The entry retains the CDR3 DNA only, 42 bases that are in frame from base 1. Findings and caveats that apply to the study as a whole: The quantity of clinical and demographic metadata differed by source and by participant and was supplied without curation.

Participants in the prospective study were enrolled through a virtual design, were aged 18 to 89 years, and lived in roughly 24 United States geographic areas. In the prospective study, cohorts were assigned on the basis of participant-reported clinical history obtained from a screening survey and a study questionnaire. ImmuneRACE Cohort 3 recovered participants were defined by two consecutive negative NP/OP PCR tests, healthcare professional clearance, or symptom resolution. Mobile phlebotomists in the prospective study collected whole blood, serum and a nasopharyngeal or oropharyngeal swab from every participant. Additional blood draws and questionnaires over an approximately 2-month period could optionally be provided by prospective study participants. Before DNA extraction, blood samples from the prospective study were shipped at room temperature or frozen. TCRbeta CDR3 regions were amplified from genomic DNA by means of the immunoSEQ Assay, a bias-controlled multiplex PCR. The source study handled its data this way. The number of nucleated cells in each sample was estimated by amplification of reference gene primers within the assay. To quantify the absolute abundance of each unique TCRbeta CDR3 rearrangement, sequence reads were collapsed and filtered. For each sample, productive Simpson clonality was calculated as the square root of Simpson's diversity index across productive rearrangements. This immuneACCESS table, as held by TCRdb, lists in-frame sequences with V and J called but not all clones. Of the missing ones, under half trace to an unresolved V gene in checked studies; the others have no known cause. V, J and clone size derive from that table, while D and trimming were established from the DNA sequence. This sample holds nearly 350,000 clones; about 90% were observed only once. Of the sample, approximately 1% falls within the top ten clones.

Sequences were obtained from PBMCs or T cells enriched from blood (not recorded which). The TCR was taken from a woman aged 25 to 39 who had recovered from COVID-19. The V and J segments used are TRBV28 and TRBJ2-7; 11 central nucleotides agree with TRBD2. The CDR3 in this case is CASSPLAGAYEQYF. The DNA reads TGTGCCAGCAGCCCACTAGCGGGGGCCTACGAGCAGTACTTC.